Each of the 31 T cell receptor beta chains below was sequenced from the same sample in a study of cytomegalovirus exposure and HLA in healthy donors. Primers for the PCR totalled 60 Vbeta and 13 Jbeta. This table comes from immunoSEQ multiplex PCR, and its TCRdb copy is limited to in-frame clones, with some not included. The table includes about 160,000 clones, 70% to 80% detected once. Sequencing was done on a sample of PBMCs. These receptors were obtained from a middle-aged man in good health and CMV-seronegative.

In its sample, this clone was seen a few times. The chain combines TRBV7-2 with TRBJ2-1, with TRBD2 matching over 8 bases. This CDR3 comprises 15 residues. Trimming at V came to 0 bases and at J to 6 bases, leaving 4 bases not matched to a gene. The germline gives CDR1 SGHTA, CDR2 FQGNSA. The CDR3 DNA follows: TGTGCCAGCAGCTTAGCCAGCGGGGGTGTCAATGAGCAGTTCTTC. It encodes CASSLASGGVNEQFF. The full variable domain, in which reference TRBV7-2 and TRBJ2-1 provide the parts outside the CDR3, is GAGVSQSPSNKVTEKGKDVELRCDPISGHTALYWYRQSLGQGLEFLIYFQGNSAPDKSGLPSDRFSAERTGGSVSTLTIQRTQQEDSAVYLCASSLASGGVNEQFFGPGTRLTVL.

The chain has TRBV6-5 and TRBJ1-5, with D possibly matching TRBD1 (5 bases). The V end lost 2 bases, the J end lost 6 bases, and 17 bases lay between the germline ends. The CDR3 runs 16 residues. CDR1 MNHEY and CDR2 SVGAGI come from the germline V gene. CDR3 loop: CASSYRAGKVPQPQHF. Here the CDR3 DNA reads TGTGCCAGCAGTTACCGGGCAGGGAAGGTCCCTCAGCCCCAGCATTTT.

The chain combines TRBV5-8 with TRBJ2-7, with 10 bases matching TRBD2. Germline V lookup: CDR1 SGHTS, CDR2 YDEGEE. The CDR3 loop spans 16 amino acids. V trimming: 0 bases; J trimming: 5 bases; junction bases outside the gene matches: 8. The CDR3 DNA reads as TGTGCCAGCAGCTTGGATCCGGTAGCGGGGGGACACGAGCAGTACTTC. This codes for CASSLDPVAGGHEQYF.

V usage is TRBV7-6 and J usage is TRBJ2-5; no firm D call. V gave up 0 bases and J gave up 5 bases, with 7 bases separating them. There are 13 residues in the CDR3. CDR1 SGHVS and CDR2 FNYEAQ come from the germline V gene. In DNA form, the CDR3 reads TGTGCCAGCAGCTTAGCGCTACGCGAGACCCAGTACTTC. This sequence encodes CASSLALRETQYF. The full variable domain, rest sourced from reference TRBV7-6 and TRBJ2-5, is GAGVSQSPRYKVTKRGQDVALRCDPISGHVSLYWYRQALGQGPEFLTYFNYEAQQDKSGLPNDRFSAERPEGSISTLTIQRTEQRDSAMYRCASSLALRETQYFGPGTRLLVL.

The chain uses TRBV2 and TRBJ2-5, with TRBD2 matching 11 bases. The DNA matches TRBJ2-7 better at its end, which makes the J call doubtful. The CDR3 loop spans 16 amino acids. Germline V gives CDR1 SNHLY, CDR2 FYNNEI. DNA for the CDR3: TGTGCCAGCAGGGGATTAACTAGCGGGGGCTCCTACGAGCAGTACTTC. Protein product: CASRGLTSGGSYEQYF.

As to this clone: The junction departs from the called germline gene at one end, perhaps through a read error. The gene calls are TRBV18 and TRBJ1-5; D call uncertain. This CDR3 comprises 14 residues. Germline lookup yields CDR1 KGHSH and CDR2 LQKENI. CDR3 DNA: TGTGCCAGTTCACCCGACATAAACAATCAGCCCCAGCATTTT. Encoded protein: CASSPDINNQPQHF.

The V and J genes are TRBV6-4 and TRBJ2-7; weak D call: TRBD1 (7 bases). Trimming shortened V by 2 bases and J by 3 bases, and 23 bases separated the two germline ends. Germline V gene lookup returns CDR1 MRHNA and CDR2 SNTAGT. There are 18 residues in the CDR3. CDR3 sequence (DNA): TGTGCCAGCAGTGACATAAGAGACAGGGTTGGAGGGCACTACGAGCAGTACTTC. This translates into CASSDIRDRVGGHYEQYF.

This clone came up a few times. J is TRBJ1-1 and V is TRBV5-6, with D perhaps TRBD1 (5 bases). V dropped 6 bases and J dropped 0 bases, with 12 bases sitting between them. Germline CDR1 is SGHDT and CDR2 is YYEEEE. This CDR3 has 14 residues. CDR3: CASTQTGLNTEAFF. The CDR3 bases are TGTGCCAGCACCCAAACAGGACTGAACACTGAAGCTTTCTTT.

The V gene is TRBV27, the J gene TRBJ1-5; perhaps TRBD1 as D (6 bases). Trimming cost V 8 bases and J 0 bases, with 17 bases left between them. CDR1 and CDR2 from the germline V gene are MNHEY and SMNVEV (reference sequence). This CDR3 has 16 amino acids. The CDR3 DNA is TGTGCCAGCCGTCGTGGGGGCAGTTATAGCAATCAGCCCCAGCATTTT. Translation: CASRRGGSYSNQPQHF.

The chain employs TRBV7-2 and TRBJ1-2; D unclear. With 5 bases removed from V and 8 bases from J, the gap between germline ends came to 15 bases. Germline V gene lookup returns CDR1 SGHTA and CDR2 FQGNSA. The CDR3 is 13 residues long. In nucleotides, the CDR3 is TGTGCCAGCAGCCAAACGGGGTTCGTAGGCTACACCTTC. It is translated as CASSQTGFVGYTF.

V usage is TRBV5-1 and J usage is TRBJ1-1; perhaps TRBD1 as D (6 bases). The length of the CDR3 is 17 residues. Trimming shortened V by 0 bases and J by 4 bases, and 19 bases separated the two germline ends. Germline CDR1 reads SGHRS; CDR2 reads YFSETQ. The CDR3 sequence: CASSLVPPQGTATEAFF. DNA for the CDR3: TGCGCCAGCAGCTTGGTACCACCCCAGGGGACGGCCACTGAAGCTTTCTTT.

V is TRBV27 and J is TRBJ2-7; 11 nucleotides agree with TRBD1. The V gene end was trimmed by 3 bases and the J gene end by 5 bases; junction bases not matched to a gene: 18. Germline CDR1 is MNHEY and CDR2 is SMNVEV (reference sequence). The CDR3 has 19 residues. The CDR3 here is CASSFIFGTGGIYSHEQYF. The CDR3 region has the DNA TGTGCCAGCAGTTTTATTTTCGGGACAGGGGGAATTTATTCCCACGAGCAGTACTTC.

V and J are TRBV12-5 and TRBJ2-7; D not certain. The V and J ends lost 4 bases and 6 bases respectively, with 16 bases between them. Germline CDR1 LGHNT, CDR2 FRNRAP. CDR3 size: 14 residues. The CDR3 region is CASGSDLGSAEQYF. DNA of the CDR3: TGTGCTAGTGGTTCAGACCTGGGCTCGGCCGAGCAGTACTTC.

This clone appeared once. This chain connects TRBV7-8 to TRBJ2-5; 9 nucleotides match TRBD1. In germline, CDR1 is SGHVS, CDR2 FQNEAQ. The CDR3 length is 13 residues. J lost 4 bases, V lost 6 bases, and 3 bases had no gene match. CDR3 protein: CASRRGQGETQYF. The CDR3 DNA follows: TGTGCCAGCAGGCGGGGACAGGGAGAGACCCAGTACTTC.

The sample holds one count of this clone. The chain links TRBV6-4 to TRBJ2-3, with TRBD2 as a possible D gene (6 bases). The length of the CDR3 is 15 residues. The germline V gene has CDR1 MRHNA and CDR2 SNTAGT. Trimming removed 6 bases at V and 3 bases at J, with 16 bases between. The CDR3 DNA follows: TGTGCCAGCAGCGCGGGTACTAGCTCAACAGATACGCAGTATTTT. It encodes CASSAGTSSTDTQYF.

The CDR3 sequence: CASKPSGLSGNTIYF. CDR3 nucleotide sequence: TGTGCCAGTAAACCAAGTGGCCTCTCTGGAAACACCATATATTTT. The genes are TRBV27 and TRBJ1-3; D uncertain. The germline gives CDR1 MNHEY, CDR2 SMNVEV (reference sequence). This CDR3 contains 15 residues. V lost 9 bases to trimming and J lost 0 bases, with 15 bases between them.

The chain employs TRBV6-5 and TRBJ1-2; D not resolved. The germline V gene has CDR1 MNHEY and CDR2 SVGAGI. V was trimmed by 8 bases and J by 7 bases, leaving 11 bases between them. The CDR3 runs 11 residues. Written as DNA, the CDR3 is TGTGCCAGCGTACGCGGATCTGGCTACACCTTC. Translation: CASVRGSGYTF.

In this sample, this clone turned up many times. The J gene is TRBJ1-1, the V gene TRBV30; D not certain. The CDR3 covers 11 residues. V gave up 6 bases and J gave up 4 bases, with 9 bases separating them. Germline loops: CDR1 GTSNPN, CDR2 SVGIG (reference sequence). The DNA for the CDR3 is TGTGCCTGCTCAAGGAGCACTGAAGCTTTCTTT. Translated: CACSRSTEAFF.

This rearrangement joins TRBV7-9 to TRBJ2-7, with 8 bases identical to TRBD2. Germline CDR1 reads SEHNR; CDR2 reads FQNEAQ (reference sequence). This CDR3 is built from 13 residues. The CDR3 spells CASGRGVTYEQYF. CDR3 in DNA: TGTGCTAGTGGGCGGGGGGTTACCTACGAGCAGTACTTC.

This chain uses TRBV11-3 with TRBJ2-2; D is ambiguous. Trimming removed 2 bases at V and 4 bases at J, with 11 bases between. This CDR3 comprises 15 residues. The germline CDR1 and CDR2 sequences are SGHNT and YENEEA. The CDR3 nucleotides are TGTGCCAGCAGCTTAACCCCTACGCTCACCGGGGAGCTGTTTTTT. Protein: CASSLTPTLTGELFF.

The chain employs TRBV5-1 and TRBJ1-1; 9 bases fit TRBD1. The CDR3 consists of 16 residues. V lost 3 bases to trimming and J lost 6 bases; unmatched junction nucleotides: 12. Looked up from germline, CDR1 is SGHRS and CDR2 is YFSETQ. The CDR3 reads CASSYYMTGGHAEAFF. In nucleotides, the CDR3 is TGCGCCAGCAGCTATTATATGACAGGGGGTCACGCTGAAGCTTTCTTT.

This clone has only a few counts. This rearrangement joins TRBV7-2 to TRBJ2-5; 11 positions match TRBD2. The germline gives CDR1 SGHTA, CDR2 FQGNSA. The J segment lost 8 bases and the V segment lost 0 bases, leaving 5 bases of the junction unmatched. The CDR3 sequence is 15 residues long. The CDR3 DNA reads TGTGCCAGCAGCTTAGCGCCCGGACTAGCGGGCACCCAGTACTTC. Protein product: CASSLAPGLAGTQYF.

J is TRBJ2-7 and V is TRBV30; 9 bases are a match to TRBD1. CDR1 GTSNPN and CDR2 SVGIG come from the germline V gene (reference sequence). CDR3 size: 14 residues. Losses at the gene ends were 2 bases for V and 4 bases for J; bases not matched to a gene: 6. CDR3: CAWSSGTGIYEQYF. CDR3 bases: TGTGCCTGGAGTTCCGGGACAGGGATATACGAGCAGTACTTC.

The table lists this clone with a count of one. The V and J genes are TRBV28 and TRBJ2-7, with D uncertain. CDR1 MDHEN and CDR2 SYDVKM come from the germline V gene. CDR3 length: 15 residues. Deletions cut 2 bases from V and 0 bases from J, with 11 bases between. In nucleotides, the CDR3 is TGTGCCAGCAGTTTACGGCGGATCAGCTCCTACGAGCAGTACTTC. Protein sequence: CASSLRRISSYEQYF.

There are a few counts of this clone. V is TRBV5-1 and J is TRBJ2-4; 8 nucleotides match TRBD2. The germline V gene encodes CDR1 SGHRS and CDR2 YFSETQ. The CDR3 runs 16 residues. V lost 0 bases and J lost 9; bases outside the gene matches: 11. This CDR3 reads CASSLVTGRGEGIQYF. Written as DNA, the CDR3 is TGCGCCAGCAGCTTGGTTACAGGGCGGGGGGAAGGCATTCAGTACTTC.

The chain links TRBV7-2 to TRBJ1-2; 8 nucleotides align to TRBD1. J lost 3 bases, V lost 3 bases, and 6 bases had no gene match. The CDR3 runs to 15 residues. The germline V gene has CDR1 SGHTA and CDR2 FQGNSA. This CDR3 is CASSFSSGGYYGYTF. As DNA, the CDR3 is TGTGCCAGCAGCTTCTCTTCAGGGGGCTACTATGGCTACACCTTC. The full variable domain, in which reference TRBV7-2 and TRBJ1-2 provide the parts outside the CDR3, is GAGVSQSPSNKVTEKGKDVELRCDPISGHTALYWYRQSLGQGLEFLIYFQGNSAPDKSGLPSDRFSAERTGGSVSTLTIQRTQQEDSAVYLCASSFSSGGYYGYTFGSGTRLTVV.

The chain's CDR3 is CASSETPSSYEQYF. CDR3 nucleotide sequence: TGTGCCAGCAGCGAGACACCTTCCTCCTACGAGCAGTACTTC. V gene TRBV9 combines with J gene TRBJ2-7, with D unclear. Trimming cost V 3 bases and J 0 bases, with 10 bases left between them. The CDR3 is 14 amino acids. Germline assignment: CDR1 SGDLS and CDR2 YYNGEE.

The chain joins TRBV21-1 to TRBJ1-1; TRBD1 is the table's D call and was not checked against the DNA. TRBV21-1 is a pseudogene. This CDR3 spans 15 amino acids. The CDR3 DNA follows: TGTGCCAGCAGACTCTCAGGGATGATGAACACTGAAGCTTTCTTT. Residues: CASRLSGMMNTEAFF.

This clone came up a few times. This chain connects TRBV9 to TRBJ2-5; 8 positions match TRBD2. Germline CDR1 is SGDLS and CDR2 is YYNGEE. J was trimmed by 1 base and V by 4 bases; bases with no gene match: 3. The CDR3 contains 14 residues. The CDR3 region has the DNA TGTGCCAGCAGCCTTGCGGGGGGCCAAGAGACCCAGTACTTC. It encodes CASSLAGGQETQYF.

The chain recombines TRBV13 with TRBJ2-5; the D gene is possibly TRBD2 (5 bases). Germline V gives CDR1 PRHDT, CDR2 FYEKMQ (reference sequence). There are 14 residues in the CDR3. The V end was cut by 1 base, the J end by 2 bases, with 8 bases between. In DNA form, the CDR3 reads TGTGCCAGCAGCTTAGAGGGCGGGCAAGAGACCCAGTACTTC. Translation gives CASSLEGGQETQYF.

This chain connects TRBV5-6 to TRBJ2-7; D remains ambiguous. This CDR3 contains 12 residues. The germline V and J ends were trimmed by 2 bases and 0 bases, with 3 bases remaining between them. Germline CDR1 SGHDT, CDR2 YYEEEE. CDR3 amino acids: CASSFISYEQYF. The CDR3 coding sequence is TGTGCCAGCAGCTTTATCTCCTACGAGCAGTACTTC.